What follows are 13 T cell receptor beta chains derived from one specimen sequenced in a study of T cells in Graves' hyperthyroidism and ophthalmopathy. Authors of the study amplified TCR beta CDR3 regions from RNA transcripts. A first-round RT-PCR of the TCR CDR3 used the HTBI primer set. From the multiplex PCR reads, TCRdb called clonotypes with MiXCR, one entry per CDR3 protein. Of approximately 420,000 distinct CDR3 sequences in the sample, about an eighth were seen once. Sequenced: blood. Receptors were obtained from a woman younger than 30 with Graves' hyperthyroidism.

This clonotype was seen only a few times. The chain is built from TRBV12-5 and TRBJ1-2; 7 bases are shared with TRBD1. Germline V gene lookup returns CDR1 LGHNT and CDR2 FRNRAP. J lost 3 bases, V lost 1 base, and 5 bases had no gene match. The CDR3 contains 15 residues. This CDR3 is CASGLASDRYYGYTF. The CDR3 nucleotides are TGTGCTAGTGGTTTGGCCTCGGACAGGTACTATGGCTACACCTTC.

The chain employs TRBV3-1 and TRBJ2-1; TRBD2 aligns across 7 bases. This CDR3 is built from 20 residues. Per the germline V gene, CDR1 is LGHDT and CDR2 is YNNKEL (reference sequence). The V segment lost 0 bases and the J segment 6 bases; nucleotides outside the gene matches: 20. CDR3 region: CASSQEVWRERFPSINEQFF. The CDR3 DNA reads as TGTGCCAGCAGCCAAGAGGTCTGGCGGGAGAGGTTCCCCTCGATCAATGAGCAGTTCTTC.

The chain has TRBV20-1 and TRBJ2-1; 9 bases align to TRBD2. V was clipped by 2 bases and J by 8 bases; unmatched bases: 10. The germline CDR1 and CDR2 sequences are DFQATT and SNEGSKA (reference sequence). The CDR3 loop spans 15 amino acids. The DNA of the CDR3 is TGCAGTGCTAGACCCCGTAGCGGGAGTAGGTATGAGCAGTTCTTC. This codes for CSARPRSGSRYEQFF.

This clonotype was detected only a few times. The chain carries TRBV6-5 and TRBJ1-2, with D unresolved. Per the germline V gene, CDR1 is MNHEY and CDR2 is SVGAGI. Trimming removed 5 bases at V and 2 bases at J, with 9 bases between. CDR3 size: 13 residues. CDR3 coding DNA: TGTGCCAGCAGTAACATCCCCAACTATGGCTACACCTTC. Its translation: CASSNIPNYGYTF.

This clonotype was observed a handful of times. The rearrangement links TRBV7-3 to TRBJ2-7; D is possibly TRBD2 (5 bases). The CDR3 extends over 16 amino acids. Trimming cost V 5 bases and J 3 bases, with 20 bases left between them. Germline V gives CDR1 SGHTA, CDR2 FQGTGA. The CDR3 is CASSRPPEGIFYEQYF. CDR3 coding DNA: TGTGCCAGCAGCCGCCCCCCCGAGGGAATCTTCTACGAGCAGTACTTC.

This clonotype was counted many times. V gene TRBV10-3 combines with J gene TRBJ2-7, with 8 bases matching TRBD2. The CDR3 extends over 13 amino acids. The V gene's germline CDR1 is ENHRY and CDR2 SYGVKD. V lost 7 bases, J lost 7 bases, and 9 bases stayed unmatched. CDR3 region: CAIKGSGKGEQYF. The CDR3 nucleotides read TGTGCCATCAAGGGTAGCGGGAAAGGAGAGCAGTACTTC.

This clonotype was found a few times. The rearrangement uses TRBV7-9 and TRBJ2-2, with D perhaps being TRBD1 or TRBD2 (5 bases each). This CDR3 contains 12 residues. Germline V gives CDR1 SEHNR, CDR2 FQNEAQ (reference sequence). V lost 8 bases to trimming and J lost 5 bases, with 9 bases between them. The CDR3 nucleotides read TGTGCCAGCCGAGGGGAGACCGGGGAGCTGTTTTTT. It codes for CASRGETGELFF.

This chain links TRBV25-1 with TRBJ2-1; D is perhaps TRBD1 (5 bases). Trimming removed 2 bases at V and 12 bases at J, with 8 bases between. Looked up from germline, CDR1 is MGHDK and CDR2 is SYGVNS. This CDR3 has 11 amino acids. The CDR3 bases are TGTGCCAGCAGTGAACTAGGGGTGCAGTTCTTC. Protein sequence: CASSELGVQFF.

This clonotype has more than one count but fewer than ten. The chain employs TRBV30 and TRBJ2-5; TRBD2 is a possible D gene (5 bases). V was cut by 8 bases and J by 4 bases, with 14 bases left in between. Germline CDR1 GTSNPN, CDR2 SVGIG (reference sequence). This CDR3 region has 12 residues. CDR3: CAGLKGGETQYF. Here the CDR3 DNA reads TGTGCCGGTCTTAAAGGAGGAGAGACCCAGTACTTC. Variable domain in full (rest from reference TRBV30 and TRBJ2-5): SQTIHQWPATLVQPVGSPLSLECTVEGTSNPNLYWYRQAAGRGLQLLFYSVGIGQISSEVPQNLSASRPQDRQFILSSKKLLLSDSGFYLCAGLKGGETQYFGPGTRLLVL.

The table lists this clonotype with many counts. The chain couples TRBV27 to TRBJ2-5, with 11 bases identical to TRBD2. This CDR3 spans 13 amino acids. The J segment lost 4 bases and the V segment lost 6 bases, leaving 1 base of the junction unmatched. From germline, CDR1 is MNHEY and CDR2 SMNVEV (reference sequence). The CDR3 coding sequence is TGTGCCAGCAGAGGACTAGCGGGAGAGACCCAGTACTTC. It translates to CASRGLAGETQYF.

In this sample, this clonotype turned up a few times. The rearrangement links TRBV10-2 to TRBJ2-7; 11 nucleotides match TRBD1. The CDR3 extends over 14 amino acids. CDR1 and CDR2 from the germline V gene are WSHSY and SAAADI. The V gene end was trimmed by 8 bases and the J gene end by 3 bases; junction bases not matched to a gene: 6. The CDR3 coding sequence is TGCGCCAGCTGGGGGGACAGGGGGTTCTACGAGCAGTACTTC. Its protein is CASWGDRGFYEQYF.

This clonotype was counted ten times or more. The CDR3 region has the DNA TGTGCCAGCAGTGAATTAGCGGGCGGGAGCTACGAGCAGTACTTC. Translating it yields CASSELAGGSYEQYF. This chain links TRBV2 with TRBJ2-7; 7 bases line up with TRBD2. The junction had 7 bases not matched to a gene; V was cut back by 2 bases and J by 3 bases. The CDR3 sequence is 15 residues long. Germline V lookup: CDR1 SNHLY, CDR2 FYNNEI. The whole variable domain, filled in from reference TRBV2 and TRBJ2-7, reads EPEVTQTPSHQVTQMGQEVILRCVPISNHLYFYWYRQILGQKVEFLVSFYNNEISEKSEIFDDQFSVERPDGSNFTLKIRSTKLEDSAMYFCASSELAGGSYEQYFGPGTRLTVT.

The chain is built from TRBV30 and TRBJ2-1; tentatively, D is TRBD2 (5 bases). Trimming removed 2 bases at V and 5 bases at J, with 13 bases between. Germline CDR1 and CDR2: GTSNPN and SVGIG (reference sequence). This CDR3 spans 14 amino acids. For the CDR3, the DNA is TGTGCCTGGAGTACAAACCTAGCTAACAATGAGCAGTTCTTC. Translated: CAWSTNLANNEQFF.